The rows below give T cell receptor beta chains drawn from one sample of a study of blood T cell repertoires in COVID-19. Some clones are missing from TCRdb's copy, which holds only in-frame ones; the method was immunoSEQ multiplex PCR. The repertoire consists of roughly 59,000 clones, with around 88% occurring once and the leading ten covering 5% to 6.5%. Sequenced: peripheral blood. These receptors were collected from a human donor in a cohort sampled during active COVID-19. Both conserved end residues are part of each CDR3. The D gene is left open where the match is weak. Expanded clones are given a class, and other clones once, few, many or no size at all.

V gene,clone size,J gene,D gene,CDR3 protein,CDR3 DNA
TRBV19,many,TRBJ1-2,-,CASSISIAGIYGYTF,TGTGCCAGTAGTATATCCATCGCAGGGATCTATGGCTACACCTTC
TRBV2,-,TRBJ1-1,TRBD1,CARTRGRGDTEAFF,TGTGCCAGAACCAGGGGGCGTGGAGACACTGAAGCTTTCTTT
TRBV5-1,-,TRBJ2-5,-,CASSLARSGQETQYF,TGCGCCAGCAGCTTGGCCAGGTCAGGACAAGAGACCCAGTACTTC
TRBV5-4,-,TRBJ2-7,TRBD1,CASSLPGTGTYEQYF,TGTGCCAGCAGCTTACCCGGGACAGGGACCTACGAGCAGTACTTC
TRBV19,once,TRBJ1-1,-,CASSPGETGNTEAFF,TGTGCCAGTAGCCCCGGGGAGACGGGGAACACTGAAGCTTTCTTT
TRBV7-8,-,TRBJ2-7,TRBD2,CASSLKRAYSGGAYEQYF,TGTGCCAGCAGCTTAAAGCGGGCATATAGCGGGGGGGCCTACGAGCAGTACTTC
TRBV10-3,-,TRBJ2-2,-,CAISPLSSNTGELFF,TGTGCCATCAGTCCGCTTAGCTCGAACACCGGGGAGCTGTTTTTT
TRBV7-8,-,TRBJ1-5,-,CASSLRDYRNQPQHF,TGTGCCAGCAGCTTACGGGATTATCGCAATCAGCCCCAGCATTTT
TRBV19,-,TRBJ2-1,TRBD1,CASNDRGVRDEQFF,TGTGCCAGTAACGACAGGGGGGTGCGTGATGAGCAGTTCTTC
TRBV3-1/TRBV3-2,-,TRBJ2-1,TRBD2,CASSQGPGGPGEQFF,TGTGCCAGCAGCCAAGGGCCGGGGGGGCCAGGTGAGCAGTTCTTC
TRBV6-6,-,TRBJ1-2,-,CASIRGPQTGGYTF,TGTGCCAGCATCCGCGGGCCCCAGACAGGTGGCTACACCTTC
TRBV2,-,TRBJ2-7,TRBD2,CASRGLAGSYEQYF,TGTGCCAGCAGGGGACTAGCGGGTTCCTACGAGCAGTACTTC
TRBV7-2,-,TRBJ1-2,TRBD1,CASSLAGQGVYGYTF,TGTGCCAGCAGCTTAGCGGGACAGGGGGTGTATGGCTACACCTTC
TRBV5-4,-,TRBJ2-3,TRBD2,CASSLNGGRAWSTDTQYF,TGTGCCAGCAGCTTGAACGGCGGGAGGGCCTGGAGCACAGATACGCAGTATTTT
TRBV24-1,-,TRBJ2-1,-,CATSSAGAQYNEQFF,TGTGCCACCAGCTCCGCGGGGGCCCAGTACAATGAGCAGTTCTTC
TRBV5-1,few,TRBJ1-1,-,CASSRGSLNTEAFF,TGCGCCAGCAGCAGAGGATCTCTGAACACTGAAGCTTTCTTT
TRBV7-6,-,TRBJ2-6,TRBD1,CASSLQGAGGANVLTF,TGTGCCAGCAGCCTTCAGGGGGCGGGCGGGGCCAACGTCCTGACTTTC
TRBV6-5,-,TRBJ1-2,-,CASSLTGRYGYTF,TGTGCCAGCAGCCTAACAGGTCGCTATGGCTACACCTTC
TRBV6-6,-,TRBJ1-5,-,CASTNRYQPQHF,TGTGCCAGCACTAACAGGTATCAGCCCCAGCATTTT
TRBV30,-,TRBJ1-6,-,CACEQTLRGSSYNSPLHF,TGTGCCTGTGAGCAAACCTTACGGGGGAGCTCCTATAATTCACCCCTCCACTTT
TRBV11-2,-,TRBJ1-1,TRBD1,CASSSPRGQGGAFF,TGTGCCAGCAGCTCTCCGCGAGGACAGGGTGGAGCTTTCTTT
TRBV10-3,-,TRBJ2-6,TRBD1,CAISEQGTSGANVLTF,TGTGCCATCAGTGAACAGGGGACCTCTGGGGCCAACGTCCTGACTTTC
TRBV5-4,-,TRBJ2-2,TRBD1,CASSYSRGQPNTGELFF,TGTGCCAGCAGCTACTCGAGGGGACAGCCGAACACCGGGGAGCTGTTTTTT
TRBV6-5,-,TRBJ1-1,-,CASSFAGYSNTEAFF,TGTGCCAGCAGTTTTGCGGGGTATTCGAACACTGAAGCTTTCTTT
TRBV11-2,-,TRBJ2-7,TRBD1,CASSFYGQGRYEQYF,TGTGCCAGCAGCTTCTATGGACAGGGGAGGTACGAGCAGTACTTC
TRBV19,-,TRBJ1-4,TRBD1,CASGQARAVEKLFF,TGTGCCAGCGGACAGGCCCGGGCGGTTGAAAAACTGTTTTTT
TRBV5-1,-,TRBJ2-3,-,CASSGGAIRGTDTQYF,TGCGCCAGCAGCGGAGGGGCGATTCGGGGGACAGATACGCAGTATTTT
TRBV7-2,few,TRBJ1-1,-,CASSLEPKNTEAFF,TGTGCCAGCAGCTTAGAGCCCAAGAACACTGAAGCTTTCTTT
TRBV19,-,TRBJ1-2,-,CASSGNTGYGYTF,TGTGCCAGTAGTGGAAACACAGGGTATGGCTACACCTTC